One T cell receptor beta chain is described in this entry. CDR1 and CDR2 (germline): LNHDA, SQIVND (reference sequence). Trimming cost V 9 bases and J 8 bases, with 18 bases left between them. CDR3 length: 13 amino acids. The sample is drawn from a study of blood T cell repertoires in COVID-19. Study in general: Acute and convalescent COVID-19 samples came from the United States, Italy and Spain. Sample material is recorded as cDNA or gDNA derived from T cells, B-cell-depleted T cells, or PBMCs.

As handled by the study authors: The assay estimated nucleated cells by amplifying reference gene primers. The repertoire was sequenced with immunoSEQ multiplex PCR; TCRdb's copy has only in-frame clones and lacks some. That table is the source of V, J and clone size, and D and trimming were worked out from the DNA. The repertoire holds under 250,000 clones, with roughly 86% as singletons. The material sequenced was peripheral blood. V usage is TRBV19 and J usage is TRBJ2-3; D call uncertain. This receptor was identified in a man aged 45-60 years with acute or convalescent COVID-19. The CDR3 reads CASQIEYSGTQYF. Here the CDR3 DNA reads TGTGCCAGCCAGATAGAATACTCGGGTACGCAGTATTTT.